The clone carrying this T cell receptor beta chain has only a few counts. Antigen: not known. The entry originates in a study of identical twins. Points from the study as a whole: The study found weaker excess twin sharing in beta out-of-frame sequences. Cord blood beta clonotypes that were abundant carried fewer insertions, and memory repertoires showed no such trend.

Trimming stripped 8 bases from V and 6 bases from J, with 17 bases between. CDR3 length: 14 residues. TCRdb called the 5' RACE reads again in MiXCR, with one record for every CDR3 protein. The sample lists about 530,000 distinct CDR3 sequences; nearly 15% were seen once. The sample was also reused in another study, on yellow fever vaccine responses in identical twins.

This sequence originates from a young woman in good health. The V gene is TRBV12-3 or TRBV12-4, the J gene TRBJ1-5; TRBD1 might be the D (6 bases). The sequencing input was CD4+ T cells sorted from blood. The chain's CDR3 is CASATGINSQPQHF. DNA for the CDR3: TGTGCCAGCGCGACAGGAATCAACAGTCAGCCCCAGCATTTT.